This TCR beta chain was identified in a study of shared clonotypes between healthy human individuals (dated by TCRdb to about 2020). Concerning the study at large: The cohort comprised a couple of women and a few men aged 18 to 49 years. For each donor, three plates each were used for CD4 naive and CD4 memory, two plates were used for CD8 naive, and one plate was used for CD8 memory. To estimate repertoire size and how much clonotype sharing occurs between individuals, the study deeply sequenced the blood TCR repertoires of five or six healthy adults. Different laboratories and diverse techniques were used to prepare libraries and sequence TCR repertoires, to increase sequencing depth and limit assay-specific biases. Between about 0.85 and 9.5 billion PBMCs per donor were obtained by leukapheresis. On the study overall, not on this receptor specifically: When a handful of donors were compared, the shared fraction of clonotypes was 5% to 6.5% for naive CD4, 3% to 4% for naive CD8, 2% to 2.5% for memory CD4, and roughly 0.43% for memory CD8. Because the study included a small number of donors, the genetic and exposure-history diversity represented was limited. Pairwise subsampling led to the expectation that sequencing depth would affect the degree of clonotype sharing among donors. Sampling was limited to blood, and TCR repertoires in tissue likely differ from TCR repertoires in blood. Compared with non-shared clonotypes, the clonotypes found in all four sorted-subset donors had higher generation probabilities. Rarefaction of sorted-subset datasets indicated incomplete sequencing despite the large sequencing depth. Naive subsets generally had larger estimated clonotype richness than memory subsets did.

Comments on this clone: Its specific antigen is unknown. No base qualities exist here, and no much larger clone lies one base off it.

Using the deep immunoSEQ assay, multiplex PCR amplified TCR CDR3 regions from genomic DNA. Extracted genomic DNA from each cell subset was spread evenly across all wells of several immunoSEQ 96-well plates, with each plate serving as a replicate. Each replicate PCR for sorted subsets received about 200 ng genomic DNA, equal to roughly 30,000 T cell genomes. The purified libraries were quantified using a Qubit 3.0 fluorometer, sized with a Bioanalyzer 2100, and then quantified again using the KAPA Library Quantification kit. A separate single-read 150-cycle Illumina NextSeq 550 flow cell was used to sequence each immunoSEQ 96-well plate. On the study's bioinformatics: Because the immunoSEQ output held only junctional sequences and lacked quality scores, the filtering could not match the filtering applied to full-length reads. Sequences were annotated with PyIR, a Python wrapper for IgBLAST v1.9, and V/J genes and CDR3 were assigned using IMGT germline references. Any read was removed if the V/J assignment was weak (E-value above 1e-6), the CDR3 was missing, or the read contained stop codons, out-of-frame junctions, or ambiguous translated residues. V3J clonotypes were defined by identical inferred V gene, J gene, and CDR3 amino acid sequence. Percentage overlap between repertoires was computed as shared unique clonotypes divided by the size of the smaller repertoire. RTK rarefaction, the Chao1 estimator, and Recon v2.1 estimates of unobserved clonotypes were used to assess repertoire richness. Generation probabilities for all TCRbeta clonotypes obtained by the gDNA method from a few donors were computed using OLGA. The source is immuneACCESS, and TCRdb retained only in-frame sequences with V and J called. Part of the clones is not carried over; for the studies checked, unresolved V genes explain less than half of this, and the remainder is unexplained. D and trimming were read from the DNA, whereas the V and J calls and clone size are those reported in that table. This sample comprises fewer than 1.6 million clones, 97% to 99% of them detected only once. The ten biggest clones cover over 0.3% of the sample.

The germline ends are 20 bases apart after V is trimmed by 0 bases and J by 9 bases. The CDR3 covers 16 residues, taking in both the cysteine and the phenylalanine. Only the CDR3 region is kept as DNA, spanning 48 bases read in frame from base 1. The germline V gene sets CDR1 to SGHDN and CDR2 to FVKESK. Donors were healthy HIV-negative adults with no recently reported acute infections or vaccinations. Every donor was a Caucasian adult residing in Nashville, Tennessee, USA. CD4+ T cells were enriched through magnetic negative selection, after which naive cells were positively selected on CD45RA and the remaining negative fraction served as the memory subset. Blood was collected by leukapheresis, and PBMCs were isolated by Ficoll-Histopaque density gradient centrifugation and then cryopreserved in liquid nitrogen vapor phase. Purity and quantity of every magnetically sorted T cell population were checked by analytical flow cytometry. Genomic DNA was isolated from each sorted fraction and quantified by UV absorbance on a Nanodrop 2000c.

The TCR comes from a man aged 25 to 45 in good health. Input material: naive CD4+ T cells sorted from blood. Read against the paper, the sample's cell subset or site label means: CD45RA+ positively selected. The chain is made from TRBV14 and TRBJ2-5; perhaps TRBD1 is the D gene, with 5 bases matching. The nucleotide sequence is TGTGCCAGCAGCCAAGATCGGCAGGGATTGACCCCATCCCAGTACTTC. This encodes CASSQDRQGLTPSQYF.